This TCR beta chain originates from a study of T cell changes during pregnancy in multiple sclerosis. The assay was immunoSEQ multiplex PCR, and TCRdb's table has in-frame clones only and misses some. The sample consists of 80,000 to 100,000 clones, under 95% of them appearing once. The CDR3 has 14 residues. V dropped 1 base and J dropped 3 bases, with 10 bases sitting between them. From germline, CDR1 is SGHAT and CDR2 FQNNGV. The source is a female donor with multiple sclerosis, enrolled in a pregnancy study. The input for sequencing was peripheral blood, taken after pregnancy. J is TRBJ2-7 and V is TRBV11-2; the D gene is possibly TRBD2 (5 bases). This chain's CDR3 is CASSLAGSVYEQYF. CDR3 coding DNA: TGTGCCAGCAGCTTAGCGGGGAGCGTCTACGAGCAGTACTTC.